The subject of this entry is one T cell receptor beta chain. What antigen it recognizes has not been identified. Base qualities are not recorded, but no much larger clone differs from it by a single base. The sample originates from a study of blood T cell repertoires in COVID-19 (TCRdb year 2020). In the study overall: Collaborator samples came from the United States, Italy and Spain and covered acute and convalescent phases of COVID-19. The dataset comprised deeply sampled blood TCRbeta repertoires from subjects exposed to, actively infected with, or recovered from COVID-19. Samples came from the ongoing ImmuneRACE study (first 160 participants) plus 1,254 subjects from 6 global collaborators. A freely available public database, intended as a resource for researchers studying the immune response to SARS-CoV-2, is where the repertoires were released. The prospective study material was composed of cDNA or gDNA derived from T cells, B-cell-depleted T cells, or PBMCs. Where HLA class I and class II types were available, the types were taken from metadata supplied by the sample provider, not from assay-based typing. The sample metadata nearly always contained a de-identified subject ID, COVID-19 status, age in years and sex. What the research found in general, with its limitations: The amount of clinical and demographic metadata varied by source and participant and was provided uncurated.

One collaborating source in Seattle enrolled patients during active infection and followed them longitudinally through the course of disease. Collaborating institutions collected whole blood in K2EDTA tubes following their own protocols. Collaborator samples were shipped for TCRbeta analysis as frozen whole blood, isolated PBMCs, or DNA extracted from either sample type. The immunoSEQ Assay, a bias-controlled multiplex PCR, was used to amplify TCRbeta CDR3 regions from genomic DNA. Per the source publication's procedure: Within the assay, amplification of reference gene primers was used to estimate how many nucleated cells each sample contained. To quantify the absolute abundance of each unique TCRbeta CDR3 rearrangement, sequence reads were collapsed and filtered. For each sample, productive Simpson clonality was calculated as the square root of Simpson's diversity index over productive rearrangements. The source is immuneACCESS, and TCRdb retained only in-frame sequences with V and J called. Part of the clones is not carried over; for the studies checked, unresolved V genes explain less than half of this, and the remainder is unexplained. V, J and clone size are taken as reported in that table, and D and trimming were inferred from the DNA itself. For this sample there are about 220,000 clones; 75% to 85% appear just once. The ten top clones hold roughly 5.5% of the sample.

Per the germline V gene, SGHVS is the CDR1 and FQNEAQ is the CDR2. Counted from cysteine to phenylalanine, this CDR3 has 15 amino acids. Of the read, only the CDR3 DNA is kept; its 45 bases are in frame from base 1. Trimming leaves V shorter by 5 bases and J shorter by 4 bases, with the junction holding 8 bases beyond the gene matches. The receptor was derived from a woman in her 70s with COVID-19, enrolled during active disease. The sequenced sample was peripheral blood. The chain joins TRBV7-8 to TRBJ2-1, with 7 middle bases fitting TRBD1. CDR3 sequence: CASSRGTDTYNEQFF. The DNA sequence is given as TGTGCCAGCAGCCGAGGGACAGATACTTACAATGAGCAGTTCTTC.